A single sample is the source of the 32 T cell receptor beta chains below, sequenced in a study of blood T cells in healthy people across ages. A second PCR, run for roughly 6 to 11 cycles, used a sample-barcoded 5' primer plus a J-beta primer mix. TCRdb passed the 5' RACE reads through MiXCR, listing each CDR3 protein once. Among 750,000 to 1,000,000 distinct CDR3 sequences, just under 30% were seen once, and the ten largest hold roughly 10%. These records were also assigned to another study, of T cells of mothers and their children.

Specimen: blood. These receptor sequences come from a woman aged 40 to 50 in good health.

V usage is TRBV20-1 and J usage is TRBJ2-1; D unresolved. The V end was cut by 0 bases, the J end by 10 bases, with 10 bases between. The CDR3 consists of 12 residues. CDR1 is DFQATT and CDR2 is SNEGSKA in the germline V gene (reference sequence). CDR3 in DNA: TGCAGTGCTAGAGACGGAAACTACGAGCAGTTCTTC. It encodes CSARDGNYEQFF.

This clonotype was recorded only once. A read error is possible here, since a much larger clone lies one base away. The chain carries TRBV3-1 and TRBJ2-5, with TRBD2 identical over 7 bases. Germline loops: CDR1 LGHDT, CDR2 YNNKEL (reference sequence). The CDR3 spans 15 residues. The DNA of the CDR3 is TGTGCCGGCAGCCAACCACCGGGACTACAAGAGACCCAGTACTTC. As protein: CAGSQPPGLQETQYF.

The CDR3 DNA follows: TGCAGTGCTAGGACACGGGACCACCTCTATGGCTACACCTTC. This encodes CSARTRDHLYGYTF. V usage is TRBV20-1 and J usage is TRBJ1-2, with a weak D call TRBD1 (5 bases). V lost 3 bases to trimming and J lost 4 bases, with 15 bases between them. The CDR3 totals 14 residues. Per germline, CDR1 DFQATT and CDR2 SNEGSKA (reference sequence).

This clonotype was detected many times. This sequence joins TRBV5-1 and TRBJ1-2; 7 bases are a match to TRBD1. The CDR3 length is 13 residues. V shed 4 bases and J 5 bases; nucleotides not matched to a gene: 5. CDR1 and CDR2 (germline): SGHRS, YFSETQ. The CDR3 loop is CASSTGQEYGYTF. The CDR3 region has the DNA TGCGCCAGCAGCACAGGACAGGAGTATGGCTACACCTTC. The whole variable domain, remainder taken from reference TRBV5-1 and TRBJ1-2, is KAGVTQTPRYLIKTRGQQVTLSCSPISGHRSVSWYQQTPGQGLQFLFEYFSETQRNKGNFPGRFSGRQFSNSRSEMNVSTLELGDSALYLCASSTGQEYGYTFGSGTRLTVV.

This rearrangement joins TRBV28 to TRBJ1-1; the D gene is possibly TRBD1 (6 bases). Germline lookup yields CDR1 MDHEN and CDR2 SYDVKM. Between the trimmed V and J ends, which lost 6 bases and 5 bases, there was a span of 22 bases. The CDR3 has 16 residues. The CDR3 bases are TGTGCCAGCAGACTAACATCACAGGGAAGGTTGACTGAAGCTTTCTTT. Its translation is CASRLTSQGRLTEAFF.

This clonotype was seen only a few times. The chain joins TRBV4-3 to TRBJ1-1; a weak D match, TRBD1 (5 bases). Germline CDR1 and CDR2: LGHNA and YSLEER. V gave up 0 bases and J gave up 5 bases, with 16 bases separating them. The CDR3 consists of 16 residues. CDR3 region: CASSQDNWETATEAFF. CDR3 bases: TGCGCCAGCAGCCAAGACAATTGGGAGACAGCTACTGAAGCTTTCTTT.

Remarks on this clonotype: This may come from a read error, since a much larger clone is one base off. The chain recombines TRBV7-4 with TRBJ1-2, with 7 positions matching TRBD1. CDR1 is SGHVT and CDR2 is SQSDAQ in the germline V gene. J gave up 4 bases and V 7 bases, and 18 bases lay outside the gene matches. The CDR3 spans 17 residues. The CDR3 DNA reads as TGTGCCAGCACCATGCGCGACAGGGCCTTTTCCGGCTATGGCTACACCTTC. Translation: CASTMRDRAFSGYGYTF.

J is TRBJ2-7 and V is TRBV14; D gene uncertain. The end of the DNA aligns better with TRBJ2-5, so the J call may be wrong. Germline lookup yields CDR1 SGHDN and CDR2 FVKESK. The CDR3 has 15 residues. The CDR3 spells CASSQENLYQETQYF. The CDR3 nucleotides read TGTGCCAGCAGCCAAGAGAATCTCTACCAAGAGACCCAGTACTTC.

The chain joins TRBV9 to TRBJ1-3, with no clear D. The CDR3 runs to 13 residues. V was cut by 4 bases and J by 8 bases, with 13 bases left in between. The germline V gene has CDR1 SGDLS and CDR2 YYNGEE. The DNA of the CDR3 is TGTGCCAGCAGCTTCGCTACGGCGGACACCATATATTTT. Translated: CASSFATADTIYF. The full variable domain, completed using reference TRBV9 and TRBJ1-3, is DSGVTQTPKHLITATGQRVTLRCSPRSGDLSVYWYQQSLDQGLQFLIQYYNGEERAKGNILERFSAQQFPDLHSELNLSSLELGDSALYFCASSFATADTIYFGEGSWLTVV.

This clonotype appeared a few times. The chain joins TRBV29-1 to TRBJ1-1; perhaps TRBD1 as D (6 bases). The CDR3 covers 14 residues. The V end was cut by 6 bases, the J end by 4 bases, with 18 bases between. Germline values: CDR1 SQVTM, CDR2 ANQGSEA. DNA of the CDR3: TGCAGCGTGAGAGGAGGACAGCTCGGCACTGAAGCTTTCTTT. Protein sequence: CSVRGGQLGTEAFF.

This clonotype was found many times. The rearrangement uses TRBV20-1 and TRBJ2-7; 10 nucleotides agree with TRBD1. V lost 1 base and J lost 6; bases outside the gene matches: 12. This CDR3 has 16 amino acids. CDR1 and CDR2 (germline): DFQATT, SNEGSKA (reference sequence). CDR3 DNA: TGCAGTGCTAGAGCCCAGGCCGGGACAGGGGTGAGCGAGCAGTACTTC. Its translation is CSARAQAGTGVSEQYF.

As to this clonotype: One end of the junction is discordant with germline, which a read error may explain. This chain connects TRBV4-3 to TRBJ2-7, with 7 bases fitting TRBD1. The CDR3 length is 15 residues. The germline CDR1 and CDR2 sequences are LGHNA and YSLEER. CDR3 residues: CASNQDRDSLYEQYF. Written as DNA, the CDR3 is TGCGCCAGCAACCAAGATCGGGACAGCCTCTACGAGCAGTACTTC.

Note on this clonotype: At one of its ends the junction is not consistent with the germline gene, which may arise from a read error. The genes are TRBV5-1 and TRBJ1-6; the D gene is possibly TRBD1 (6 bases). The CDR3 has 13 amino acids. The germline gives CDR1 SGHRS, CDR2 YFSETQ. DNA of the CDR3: TGCACCAGCAGCTTAGGGGGAGGATCACCCCTCCACTTT. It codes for CTSSLGGGSPLHF.

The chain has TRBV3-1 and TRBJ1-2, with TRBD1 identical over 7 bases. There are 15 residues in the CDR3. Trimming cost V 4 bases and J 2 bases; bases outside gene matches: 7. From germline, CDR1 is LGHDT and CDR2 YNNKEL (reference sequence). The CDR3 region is CASSPQQGMNYGYTF. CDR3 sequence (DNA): TGTGCCAGCAGCCCCCAACAGGGGATGAACTATGGCTACACCTTC.

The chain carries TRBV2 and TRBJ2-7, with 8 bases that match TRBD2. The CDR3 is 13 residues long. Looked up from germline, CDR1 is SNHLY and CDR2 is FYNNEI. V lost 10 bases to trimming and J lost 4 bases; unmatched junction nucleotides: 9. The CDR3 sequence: CATGGLAGYEQYF. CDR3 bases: TGTGCCACGGGCGGGCTAGCGGGTTACGAGCAGTACTTC.

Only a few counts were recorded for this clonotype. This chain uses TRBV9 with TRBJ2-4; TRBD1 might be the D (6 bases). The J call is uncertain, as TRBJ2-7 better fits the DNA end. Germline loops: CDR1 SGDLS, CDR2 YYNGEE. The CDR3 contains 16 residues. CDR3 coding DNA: TGTGCCAGCAGCGTACAGGGGCTTTCTCTCCCTTCCGAGCAGTACTTC. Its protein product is CASSVQGLSLPSEQYF.

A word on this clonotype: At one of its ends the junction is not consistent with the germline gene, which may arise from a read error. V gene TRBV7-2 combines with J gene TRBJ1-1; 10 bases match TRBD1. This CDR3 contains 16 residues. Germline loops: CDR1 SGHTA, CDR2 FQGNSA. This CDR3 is CAGSFRQGATNTEAFF. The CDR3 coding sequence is TGTGCCGGCAGCTTCCGACAGGGGGCGACGAACACTGAAGCTTTCTTT.

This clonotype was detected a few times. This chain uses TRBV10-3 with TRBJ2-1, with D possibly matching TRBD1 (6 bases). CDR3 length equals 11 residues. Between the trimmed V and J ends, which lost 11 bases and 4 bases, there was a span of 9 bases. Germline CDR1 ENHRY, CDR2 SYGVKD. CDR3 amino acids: CAVTGYNEQFF. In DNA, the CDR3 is TGTGCCGTAACAGGGTACAATGAGCAGTTCTTC.

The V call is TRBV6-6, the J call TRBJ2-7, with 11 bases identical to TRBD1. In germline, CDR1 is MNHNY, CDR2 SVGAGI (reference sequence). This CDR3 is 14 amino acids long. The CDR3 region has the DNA TGTGTCACGGGGGGACAGGGGGGCTCCTACGAGCAGTACTTC. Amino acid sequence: CVTGGQGGSYEQYF.

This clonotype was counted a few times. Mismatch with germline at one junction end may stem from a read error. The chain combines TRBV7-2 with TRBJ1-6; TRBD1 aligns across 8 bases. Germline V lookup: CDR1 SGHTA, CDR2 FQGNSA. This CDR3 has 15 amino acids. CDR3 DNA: TGTGTCAGCAGCTCTGGGACAGGTTATAATTCACCCCTCCACTTT. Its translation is CVSSSGTGYNSPLHF.

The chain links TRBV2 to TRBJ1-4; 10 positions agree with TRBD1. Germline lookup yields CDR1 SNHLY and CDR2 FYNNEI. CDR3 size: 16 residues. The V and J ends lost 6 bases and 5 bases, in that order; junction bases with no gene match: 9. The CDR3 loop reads CASRPRTGGRNEKLFF. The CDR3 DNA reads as TGTGCCAGCAGACCCCGGACAGGGGGAAGAAATGAAAAACTGTTTTTT.

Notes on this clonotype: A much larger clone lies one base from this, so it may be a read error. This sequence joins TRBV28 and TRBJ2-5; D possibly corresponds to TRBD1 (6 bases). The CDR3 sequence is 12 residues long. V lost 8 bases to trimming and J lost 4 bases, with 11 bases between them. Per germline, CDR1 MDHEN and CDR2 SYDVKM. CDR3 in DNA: TGTGCCAGCCGACAGGATAGAGAGACCCAGTACTTC. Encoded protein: CASRQDRETQYF. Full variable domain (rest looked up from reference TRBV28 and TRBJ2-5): DVKVTQSSRYLVKRTGEKVFLECVQDMDHENMFWYRQDPGLGLRLIYFSYDVKMKEKGDIPEGYSVSREKKERFSLILESASTNQTSMYLCASRQDRETQYFGPGTRLLVL.

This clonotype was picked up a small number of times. For the CDR3, the DNA is TGTGCCAGCAGCCCCCTCAGAATGGGTTCTTACAATGAGCAGTTCTTC. This sequence encodes CASSPLRMGSYNEQFF. The chain couples TRBV7-8 to TRBJ2-1; D ambiguous. CDR3 length: 16 amino acids. Deletions cut 5 bases from V and 4 bases from J, with 18 bases between. Germline V gene lookup returns CDR1 SGHVS and CDR2 FQNEAQ.

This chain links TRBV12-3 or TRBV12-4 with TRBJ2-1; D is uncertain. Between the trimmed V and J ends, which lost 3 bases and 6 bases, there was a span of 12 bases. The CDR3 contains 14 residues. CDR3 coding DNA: TGTGCCAGCAGTTTTGCCAGCTACCCCAATGAGCAGTTCTTC. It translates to CASSFASYPNEQFF.

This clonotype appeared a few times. This CDR3 reads CASTLIASGGAGEQFF. DNA for the CDR3: TGTGCCAGCACCCTTATCGCTAGCGGGGGGGCGGGTGAGCAGTTCTTC. This sequence joins TRBV12-3 or TRBV12-4 and TRBJ2-1; 12 nucleotides match TRBD2. CDR3 length: 16 amino acids. The V gene end was trimmed by 7 bases and the J gene end by 9 bases; junction bases not matched to a gene: 13.

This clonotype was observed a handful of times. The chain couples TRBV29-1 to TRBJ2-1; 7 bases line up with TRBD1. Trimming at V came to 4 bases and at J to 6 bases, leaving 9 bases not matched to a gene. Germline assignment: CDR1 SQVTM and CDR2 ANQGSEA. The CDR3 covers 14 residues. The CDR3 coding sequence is TGCAGCGTTGGTTACAGGGGCCTCCTCAATGAGCAGTTCTTC. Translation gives CSVGYRGLLNEQFF.

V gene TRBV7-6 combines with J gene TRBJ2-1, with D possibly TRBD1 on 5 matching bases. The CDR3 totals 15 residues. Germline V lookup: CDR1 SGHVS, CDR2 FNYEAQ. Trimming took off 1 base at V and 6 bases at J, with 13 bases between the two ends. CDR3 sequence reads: CASSLVAGFGNEQFF. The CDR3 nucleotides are TGTGCCAGCAGCTTAGTAGCAGGGTTCGGCAATGAGCAGTTCTTC. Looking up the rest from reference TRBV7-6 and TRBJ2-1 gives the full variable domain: GAGVSQSPRYKVTKRGQDVALRCDPISGHVSLYWYRQALGQGPEFLTYFNYEAQQDKSGLPNDRFSAERPEGSISTLTIQRTEQRDSAMYRCASSLVAGFGNEQFFGPGTRLTVL.

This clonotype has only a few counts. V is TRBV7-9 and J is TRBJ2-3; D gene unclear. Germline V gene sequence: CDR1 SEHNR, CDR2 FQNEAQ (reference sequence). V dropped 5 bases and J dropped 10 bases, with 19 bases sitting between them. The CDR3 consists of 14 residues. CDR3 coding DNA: TGTGCCAGCAGCGTGGACGGCCTCCAGACCCCGCAGTATTTT. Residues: CASSVDGLQTPQYF.

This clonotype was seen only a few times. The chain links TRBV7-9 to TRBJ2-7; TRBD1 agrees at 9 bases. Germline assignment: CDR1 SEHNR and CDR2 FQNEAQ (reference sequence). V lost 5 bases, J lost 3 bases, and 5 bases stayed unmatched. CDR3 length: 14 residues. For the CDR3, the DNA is TGTGCCAGCAGCACGGTGGACAGGGGCTACGAGCAGTACTTC. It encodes CASSTVDRGYEQYF.

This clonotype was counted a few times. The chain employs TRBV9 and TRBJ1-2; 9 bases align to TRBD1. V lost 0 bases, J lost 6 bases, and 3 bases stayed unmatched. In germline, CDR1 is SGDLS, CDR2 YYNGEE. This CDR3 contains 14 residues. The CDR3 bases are TGTGCCAGCAGCGTAGTAACAGGGGGCCATGGCTACACCTTC. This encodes CASSVVTGGHGYTF.

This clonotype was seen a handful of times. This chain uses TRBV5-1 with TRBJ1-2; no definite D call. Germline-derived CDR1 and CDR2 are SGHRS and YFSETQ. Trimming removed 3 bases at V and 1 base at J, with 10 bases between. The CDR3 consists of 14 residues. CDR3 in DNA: TGCGCCAGCAGCTCGGACGGAGATAACTATGGCTACACCTTC. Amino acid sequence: CASSSDGDNYGYTF.

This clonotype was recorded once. CDR3 in amino acids: CASSAGVPEPQHF. The CDR3 nucleotides read TGTGCCAGCAGCGCGGGGGTCCCCGAACCCCAGCATTTT. The genes are TRBV7-9 and TRBJ1-5; a possible D gene is TRBD1 (5 bases). Trimming took off 5 bases at V and 10 bases at J, with 15 bases between the two ends. Germline V gives CDR1 SEHNR, CDR2 FQNEAQ (reference sequence). The CDR3 sequence is 13 residues long.